These 20 T cell receptor beta chains came from one sample sequenced in a study of T cell repertoires in ileal Crohn's disease. Sequencing used immunoSEQ multiplex PCR; TCRdb keeps in-frame clones, though not all of them. Of about 60,000 clones in the sample, roughly 89% were seen once. Noted time point: neoterminal ileum biopsy at postoperative endoscopy, about 6 months after surgery. The sequenced sample consisted of ileal tissue. All receptors come from an adult with Crohn's disease.

CDR3 protein: CASSLVGTGDWGYSNQPQHF. The CDR3 DNA reads TGTGCCAGCAGCTTGGTCGGGACAGGGGACTGGGGGTATAGCAATCAGCCCCAGCATTTT. J is TRBJ1-5 and V is TRBV7-8, with TRBD1 matching over 10 bases. Trimming removed 3 bases from V and 0 bases from J; junction bases left unmatched: 14. The CDR3 totals 20 residues. Looked up from germline, CDR1 is SGHVS and CDR2 is FQNEAQ.

This clone was recorded a few times. The chain has TRBV28 and TRBJ2-7; possible D gene TRBD1, 5 bases. Germline lookup yields CDR1 MDHEN and CDR2 SYDVKM. Trimming pared 6 bases from V and 1 base from J, leaving 13 bases between. This CDR3 contains 14 residues. CDR3 amino acids: CASSRTIKSYEQYF. CDR3 nucleotides: TGTGCCAGCAGCCGGACAATCAAATCCTACGAGCAGTACTTC.

This chain links TRBV5-4 with TRBJ2-2; D may be TRBD1 (5 bases). CDR3 length: 13 residues. V lost 0 bases and J 6 bases, leaving 6 bases between the germline ends. Germline loops: CDR1 SGHNT, CDR2 YYREEE (reference sequence). The CDR3 DNA is TGTGCCAGCAGCTTGGCAGGGCCCGGGGAGCTGTTTTTT. Protein sequence: CASSLAGPGELFF.

The CDR3 protein is CASSQIGRGYNEQFF. In nucleotides, the CDR3 is TGCGCCAGCAGCCAGATCGGTCGGGGCTACAATGAGCAGTTCTTC. The rearrangement links TRBV4-3 to TRBJ2-1; a possible D gene is TRBD2 (5 bases). Deletions cut 3 bases from V and 3 bases from J, with 12 bases between. The length of the CDR3 is 15 residues. CDR1 and CDR2 (germline): LGHNA, YSLEER.

The gene calls are TRBV29-1 and TRBJ1-2; D possibly corresponds to TRBD1 (5 bases). The CDR3 is 12 residues long. The germline V and J ends were trimmed by 4 bases and 6 bases, with 12 bases remaining between them. From germline, CDR1 is SQVTM and CDR2 ANQGSEA. The CDR3 nucleotides are TGCAGCGTTGTAAGGTTAGGGGATGGCTACACCTTC. This sequence encodes CSVVRLGDGYTF.

For this clone: A junction boundary mismatches the germline segment, possibly from a read error. The genes are TRBV25-1 and TRBJ1-1, with D possibly matching TRBD1 (5 bases). Germline V gene sequence: CDR1 MGHDK, CDR2 SYGVNS. The CDR3 runs to 11 residues. In nucleotides, the CDR3 is TGTGCCAGCAGCCTGGCGCGACGGACACTTTTT. Its translation: CASSLARRTLF.

This clone was observed once. The chain couples TRBV5-6 to TRBJ1-2; D gene unclear. The CDR3 contains 11 residues. Per germline, CDR1 SGHDT and CDR2 YYEEEE. The germline V and J ends were trimmed by 3 bases and 6 bases, with 6 bases remaining between them. The CDR3, as DNA: TGTGCCAGCAGCTACGGAGATGGCTACACCTTC. Encoded protein: CASSYGDGYTF. Full variable domain (rest looked up from reference TRBV5-6 and TRBJ1-2): DAGVTQSPTHLIKTRGQQVTLRCSPKSGHDTVSWYQQALGQGPQFIFQYYEEEERQRGNFPDRFSGHQFPNYSSELNVNALLLGDSALYLCASSYGDGYTFGSGTRLTVV.

The V call is TRBV20-1, the J call TRBJ1-3; perhaps TRBD1 as D (5 bases). The CDR3 is 11 residues long. Germline-derived CDR1 and CDR2 are DFQATT and SNEGSKA (reference sequence). V was clipped by 7 bases and J by 10 bases, with 14 bases between them. The CDR3 coding sequence is TGCAGTGTCACAGCTGGGGCGACCATATATTTT. Its protein is CSVTAGATIYF.

The CDR3 sequence: CASRLQGAGKETQYF. In DNA form, the CDR3 reads TGTGCCAGTAGATTACAGGGGGCAGGTAAAGAGACCCAGTACTTC. The rearrangement uses TRBV19 and TRBJ2-5, with 9 bases that match TRBD1. Trimming took 6 bases from V and 3 from J; bases not matched to a gene: 8. The CDR3 covers 15 residues. Germline CDR1 and CDR2: LNHDA and SQIVND (reference sequence).

V is TRBV5-1 and J is TRBJ1-2, with D uncertain. CDR1 and CDR2 (germline): SGHRS, YFSETQ. Between the trimmed V and J ends, which lost 1 base and 0 bases, there was a span of 4 bases. This CDR3 is built from 13 residues. CDR3 loop: CASSLTANYGYTF. DNA for the CDR3: TGCGCCAGCAGCTTGACAGCTAACTATGGCTACACCTTC.

By share of the sample, this clone is medium-sized. V usage is TRBV29-1 and J usage is TRBJ1-1, with TRBD1 identical over 7 bases. V was pared by 6 bases and J by 0 bases, with 7 bases of the junction left unmatched. Germline V gene data show CDR1 as SQVTM and CDR2 as ANQGSEA. The CDR3 has 14 amino acids. The CDR3 DNA is TGCAGCGTAGCCGGGACAGACTTGAACACTGAAGCTTTCTTT. It specifies CSVAGTDLNTEAFF.

The chain links TRBV5-4 to TRBJ2-1; tentatively, D is TRBD2 (5 bases). The CDR3 has 15 amino acids. CDR1 is SGHNT and CDR2 is YYREEE in the germline V gene (reference sequence). Trimming removed 1 base at V and 2 bases at J, with 10 bases between. For the CDR3, the DNA is TGTGCCAGCAGCTTGCGCGCTAGCCCCTACAATGAGCAGTTCTTC. Residues: CASSLRASPYNEQFF.

V usage is TRBV18 and J usage is TRBJ1-2; no reliable D call. V lost 2 bases, J lost 8 bases, and 15 bases lay in between. Germline CDR1 KGHSH, CDR2 LQKENI. CDR3 size: 14 residues. CDR3 residues: CASSPGLADTGYTF. The CDR3 nucleotides are TGTGCCAGCTCACCAGGCCTAGCCGACACCGGCTACACCTTC.

The gene calls are TRBV29-1 and TRBJ1-5; 8 nucleotides agree with TRBD1. The junction had 3 bases not matched to a gene; V was cut back by 6 bases and J by 5 bases. The CDR3 totals 12 residues. Germline CDR1 SQVTM, CDR2 ANQGSEA. CDR3 protein: CSVVTGDQPQHF. The CDR3 DNA follows: TGCAGCGTCGTGACAGGGGATCAGCCCCAGCATTTT.

The chain couples TRBV27 to TRBJ1-1, with 10 bases aligning to TRBD1. The CDR3 has 15 residues. The germline V gene encodes CDR1 MNHEY and CDR2 SMNVEV (reference sequence). The V and J ends lost 0 bases and 8 bases, in that order; junction bases with no gene match: 6. The CDR3 DNA reads as TGTGCCAGCAGTTTATCGGGACAGGGGAGCTCCGAAGCTTTCTTT. Translated: CASSLSGQGSSEAFF.

The rearrangement links TRBV6-5 to TRBJ2-7; 8 nucleotides align to TRBD1. The CDR3 length is 14 residues. CDR1 is MNHEY, CDR2 SVGAGI, per germline. V lost 6 bases and J lost 0; bases outside the gene matches: 4. The CDR3 DNA reads as TGTGCCAGCAGGTCCAGGGGGCCCTCCTACGAGCAGTACGTC. Residues: CASRSRGPSYEQYV.

The chain links TRBV5-1 to TRBJ1-1; TRBD1 is a possible D gene (5 bases). Germline V gene data show CDR1 as SGHRS and CDR2 as YFSETQ. The CDR3 is made up of 13 amino acids. Deletions cut 2 bases from V and 6 bases from J, with 11 bases between. The CDR3 protein is CASSLIDSAEAFF. DNA for the CDR3: TGCGCCAGCAGCTTAATCGACAGCGCTGAAGCTTTCTTT. The complete variable domain, with remaining parts taken from reference TRBV5-1 and TRBJ1-1, reads KAGVTQTPRYLIKTRGQQVTLSCSPISGHRSVSWYQQTPGQGLQFLFEYFSETQRNKGNFPGRFSGRQFSNSRSEMNVSTLELGDSALYLCASSLIDSAEAFFGQGTRLTVV.

This sequence joins TRBV13 and TRBJ2-3, with 7 bases lining up with TRBD2. The CDR3 spans 15 residues. Germline CDR1 and CDR2: PRHDT and FYEKMQ (reference sequence). The J segment lost 5 bases and the V segment lost 8 bases, leaving 13 bases of the junction unmatched. This chain's CDR3 is CASGGENSARDTQYF. The CDR3 DNA follows: TGTGCCAGCGGGGGGGAGAATTCCGCACGAGATACGCAGTATTTT.

As regards this clone: One end of the junction varies from germline; a read error may be responsible. This sequence joins TRBV6-6 and TRBJ2-7, with D possibly matching TRBD1 (5 bases). Germline assignment: CDR1 MNHNY and CDR2 SVGAGI (reference sequence). The CDR3 has 16 amino acids. The CDR3 sequence: CASSYGAGPGSHEQYF. CDR3 DNA: TGTGCCAGCAGTTACGGGGCAGGGCCCGGCTCCCACGAGCAGTACTTC.

The rearrangement uses TRBV4-1 and TRBJ2-1; D unresolved. Germline CDR1 MGHRA, CDR2 YSYEKL. This CDR3 region has 16 residues. The V and J ends lost 3 bases and 0 bases respectively, with 12 bases between them. The CDR3 DNA reads as TGCGCCAGCAGCCACGACGAGAGGAGCTCCTACAATGAGCAGTTCTTC. Translation: CASSHDERSSYNEQFF.